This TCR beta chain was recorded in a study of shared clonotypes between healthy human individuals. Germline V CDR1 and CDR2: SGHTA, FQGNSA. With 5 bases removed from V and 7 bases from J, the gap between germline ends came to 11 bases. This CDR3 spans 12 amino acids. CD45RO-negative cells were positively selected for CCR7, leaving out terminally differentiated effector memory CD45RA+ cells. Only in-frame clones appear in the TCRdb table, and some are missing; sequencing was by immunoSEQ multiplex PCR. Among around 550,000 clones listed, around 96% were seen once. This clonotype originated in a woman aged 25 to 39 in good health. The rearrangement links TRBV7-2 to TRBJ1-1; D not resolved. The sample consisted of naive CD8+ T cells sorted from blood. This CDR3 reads CASSPFSGEAFF. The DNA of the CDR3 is TGTGCCAGCAGCCCCTTCTCGGGTGAAGCTTTCTTT.